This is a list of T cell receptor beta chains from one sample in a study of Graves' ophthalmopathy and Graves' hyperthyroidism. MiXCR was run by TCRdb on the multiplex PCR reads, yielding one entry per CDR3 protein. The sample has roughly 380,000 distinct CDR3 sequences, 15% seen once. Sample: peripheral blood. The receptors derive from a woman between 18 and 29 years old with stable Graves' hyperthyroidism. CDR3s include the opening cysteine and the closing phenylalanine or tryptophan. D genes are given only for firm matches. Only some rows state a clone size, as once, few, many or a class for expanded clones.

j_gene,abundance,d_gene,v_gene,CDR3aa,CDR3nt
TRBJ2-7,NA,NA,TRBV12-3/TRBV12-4,CASSRRHEQYF,TGTGCCAGCAGCCGAAGGCACGAGCAGTACTTC
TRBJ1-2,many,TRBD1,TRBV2,CASSGGINYGYTF,TGTGCCAGCTCAGGGGGTATTAACTATGGCTACACCTTC
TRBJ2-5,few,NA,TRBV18,CASSLQEQETQYF,TGTGCCAGCTCACTACAGGAGCAAGAGACCCAGTACTTC
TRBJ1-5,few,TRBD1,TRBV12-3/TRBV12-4,CASSLEGAYQPQHF,TGTGCCAGCAGTTTAGAGGGGGCCTATCAGCCCCAGCATTTT
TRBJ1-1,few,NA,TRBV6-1,CASSELYGKGEAFF,TGTGCCAGCAGTGAATTGTATGGCAAGGGGGAAGCTTTCTTT
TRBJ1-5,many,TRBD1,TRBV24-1,CATSDSKKIDRVSQPQHF,TGTGCCACCAGTGATTCAAAAAAAATCGACAGGGTAAGTCAGCCCCAGCATTTT
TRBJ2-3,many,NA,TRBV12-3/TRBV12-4,CASSLRRTDTQYF,TGTGCCAGCAGTTTGCGTCGCACAGATACGCAGTATTTT
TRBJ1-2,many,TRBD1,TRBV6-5,CASSYPRDREHYGYTF,TGTGCCAGCAGTTACCCACGGGACAGGGAACACTATGGCTACACCTTC
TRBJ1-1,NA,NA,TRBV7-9,CASSLPPSEAFF,TGTGCCAGCAGCCTCCCGCCGTCCGAAGCTTTCTTT
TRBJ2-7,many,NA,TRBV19,CASTGGHEQYF,TGTGCCAGTACCGGGGGGCACGAGCAGTACTTC
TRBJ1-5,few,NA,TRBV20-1,CSASGGGGQPQHF,TGCAGTGCTAGTGGGGGGGGCGGACAGCCCCAGCATTTT
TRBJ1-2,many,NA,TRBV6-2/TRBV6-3,CASNRQDYGYTF,TGTGCCAGCAACCGACAGGACTATGGCTACACCTTC
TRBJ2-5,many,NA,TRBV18,CASSPKGALGETQYF,TGTGCCAGCTCACCAAAGGGCGCCCTGGGGGAGACCCAGTACTTC
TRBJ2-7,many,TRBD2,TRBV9,CASSPHSGGAGSYEQYF,TGTGCCAGCAGCCCTCACAGCGGGGGGGCTGGGTCCTACGAGCAGTACTTC
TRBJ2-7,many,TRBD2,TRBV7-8,CASSYGTSGGRDEQYF,TGTGCCAGCAGCTACGGGACTAGCGGGGGTAGGGACGAGCAGTACTTC
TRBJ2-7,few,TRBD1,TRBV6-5,CASSYAGGLYEQCF,TGTGCCAGCAGTTACGCAGGGGGATTGTACGAGCAGTGCTTC
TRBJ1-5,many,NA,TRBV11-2,CASSPMRGQPQHF,TGTGCCAGCAGCCCCATGAGGGGTCAGCCCCAGCATTTT
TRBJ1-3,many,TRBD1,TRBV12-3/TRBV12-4,CASTSTGWNTIYF,TGTGCCAGCACCTCGACAGGGTGGAACACCATATATTTT
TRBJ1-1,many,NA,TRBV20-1,CSARVGETEAFF,TGCAGTGCTAGAGTTGGGGAGACTGAAGCTTTCTTT
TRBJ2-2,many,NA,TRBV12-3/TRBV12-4,CASSLAGGSTGELFF,TGTGCCAGCAGTTTAGCGGGGGGCTCCACCGGGGAGCTGTTTTTT
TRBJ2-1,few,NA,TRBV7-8,CASSPRPITYNEQFF,TGTGCCAGCAGCCCGCGACCAATTACCTACAATGAGCAGTTCTTC
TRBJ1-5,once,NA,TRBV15,CATSRDSQGGQPQHF,TGTGCCACCAGCAGAGATTCACAGGGCGGCCAGCCCCAGCATTTT
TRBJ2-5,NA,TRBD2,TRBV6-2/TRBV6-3,CASTSKVRERETKYF,TGTGCCAGCACCTCAAAGGTCAGGGAGCGGGAGACCAAGTACTTC
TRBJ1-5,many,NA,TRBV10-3,CAISTGPPRGQPQHF,TGTGCCATCAGTACCGGGCCTCCTCGGGGTCAGCCCCAGCATTTT